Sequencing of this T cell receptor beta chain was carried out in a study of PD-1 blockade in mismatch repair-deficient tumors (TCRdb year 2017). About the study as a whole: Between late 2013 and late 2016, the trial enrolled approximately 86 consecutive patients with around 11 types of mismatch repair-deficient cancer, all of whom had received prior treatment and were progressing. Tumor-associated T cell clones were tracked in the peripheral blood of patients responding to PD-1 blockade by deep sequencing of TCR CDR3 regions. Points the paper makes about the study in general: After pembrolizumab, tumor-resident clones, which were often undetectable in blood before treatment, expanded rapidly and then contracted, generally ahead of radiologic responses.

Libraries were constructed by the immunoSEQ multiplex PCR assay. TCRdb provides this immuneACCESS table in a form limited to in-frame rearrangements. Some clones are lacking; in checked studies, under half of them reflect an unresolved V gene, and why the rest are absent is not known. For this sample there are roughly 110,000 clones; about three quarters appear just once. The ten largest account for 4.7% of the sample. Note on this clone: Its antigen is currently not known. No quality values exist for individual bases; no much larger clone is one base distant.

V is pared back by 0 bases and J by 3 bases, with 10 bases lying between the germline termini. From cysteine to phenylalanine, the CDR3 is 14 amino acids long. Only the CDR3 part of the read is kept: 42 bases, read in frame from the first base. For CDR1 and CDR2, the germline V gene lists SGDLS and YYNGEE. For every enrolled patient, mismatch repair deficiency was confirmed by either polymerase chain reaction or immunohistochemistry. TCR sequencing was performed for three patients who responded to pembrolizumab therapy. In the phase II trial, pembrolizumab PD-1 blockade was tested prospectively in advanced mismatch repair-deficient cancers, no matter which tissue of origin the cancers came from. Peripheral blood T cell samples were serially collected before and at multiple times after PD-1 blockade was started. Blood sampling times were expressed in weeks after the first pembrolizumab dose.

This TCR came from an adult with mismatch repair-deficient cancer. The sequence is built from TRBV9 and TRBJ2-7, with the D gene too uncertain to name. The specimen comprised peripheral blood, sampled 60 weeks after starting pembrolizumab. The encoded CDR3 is CASSVGSSNYEQYF. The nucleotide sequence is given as TGTGCCAGCAGCGTAGGTAGTTCGAACTACGAGCAGTACTTC.